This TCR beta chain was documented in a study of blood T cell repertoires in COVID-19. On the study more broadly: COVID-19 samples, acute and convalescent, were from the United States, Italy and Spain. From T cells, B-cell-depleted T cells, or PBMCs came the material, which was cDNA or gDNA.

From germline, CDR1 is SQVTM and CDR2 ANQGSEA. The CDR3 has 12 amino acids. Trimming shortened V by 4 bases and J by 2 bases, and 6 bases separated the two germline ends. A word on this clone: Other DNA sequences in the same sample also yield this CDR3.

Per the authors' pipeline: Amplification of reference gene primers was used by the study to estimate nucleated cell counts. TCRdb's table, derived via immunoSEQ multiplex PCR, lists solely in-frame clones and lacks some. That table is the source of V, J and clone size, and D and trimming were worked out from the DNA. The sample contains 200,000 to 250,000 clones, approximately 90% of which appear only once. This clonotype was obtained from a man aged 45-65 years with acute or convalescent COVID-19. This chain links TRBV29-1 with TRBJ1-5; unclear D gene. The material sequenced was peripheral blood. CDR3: CSVGGGNQPQHF. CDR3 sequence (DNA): TGCAGCGTTGGCGGGGGCAATCAGCCCCAGCATTTT.